The present entry profiles one TCR beta chain with its context. The antigen remains undetermined. The data are from a study of cytomegalovirus exposure and HLA in healthy donors. Study as a whole: The 120 validation repertoires used the same platform as the approximately 620 first-cohort repertoires (as reported by a later analysis).

The CDR3 totals 18 residues. The V segment lost 3 bases and the J segment 0 bases; nucleotides outside the gene matches: 12. In germline, CDR1 is SGHRS, CDR2 YFSETQ. Only in-frame clones appear in the TCRdb table, and some are missing; sequencing was by immunoSEQ multiplex PCR. The table lists 50,000 to 65,000 clones, approximately 90% of them singletons. Study-wide results and limits: The authors confirmed in vitro that three CMV-associated chains were specific for CMV antigens. Associated with cytomegalovirus, according to the listing, were 150 to 200 TCR beta chains. Most TCR sequences proved rare, with some public TCRs found in many donors.

The chain joins TRBV5-1 to TRBJ1-3; 7 positions agree with TRBD1. This receptor was identified in a young woman in good health and CMV-seropositive. The sequenced sample was PBMCs. CDR3 DNA: TGCGCCAGCAGCTCGTTTCCGGGACAGAGTAACTCTGGAAACACCATATATTTT. Translation: CASSSFPGQSNSGNTIYF.